This T cell receptor (beta chain) was recorded in a study of blood T cell repertoires in COVID-19. Participants were aged about 18 to 100 years from approximately 23 US areas. Recovered status in Cohort 3 required two negative PCRs, clearance, or symptom resolution. This clone was counted a few times. V was pared by 2 bases and J by 1 base, with 20 bases between. Germline values: CDR1 LGHNA, CDR2 YSLEER. CDR3 size: 19 residues. Only in-frame clones appear in the TCRdb table, and some are missing; sequencing was by immunoSEQ multiplex PCR. The sample yields roughly 230,000 clones, 84% seen once. V usage is TRBV4-3 and J usage is TRBJ1-4; D unclear. Material: PBMCs or T cells enriched from blood (not recorded which). This TCR was sampled from a man aged 50-60 years who had recovered from COVID-19. The CDR3 loop is CASSQLLGNGGGTNEKLFF. CDR3 DNA sequence: TGCGCCAGCAGCCAACTCCTTGGGAACGGAGGAGGAACTAATGAAAAACTGTTTTTT.